This TCR beta chain was sequenced during a study of identical twins. Overall study results and limits: Out-of-frame TCR alpha sharing observed in monozygotic twins exceeded model estimates.

Germline values: CDR1 SGHAT, CDR2 FQDESV (reference sequence). With V trimmed by 7 bases and J by 5 bases, 5 bases remained unmatched. The CDR3 spans 14 residues. Regarding this clonotype: What it recognizes is unknown.

One entry per CDR3 protein results from TCRdb running MiXCR on the 5' RACE reads. The sample contains about 890,000 distinct CDR3 sequences, roughly an eighth of which appear only once. These data were likewise used in another study, on yellow fever vaccine responses in identical twins.

This chain joins TRBV11-1 and TRBJ2-5, with TRBD1 matching 12 bases. The receptor comes from a young woman in good health. Input material: PBMCs. The CDR3 DNA sequence: TGTGCCAGCACCGGGACAGGGGGCTTGGAGACCCAGTACTTC. It is translated as CASTGTGGLETQYF.